The rows below give T cell receptor beta chains drawn from one sample of a study of blood T cell repertoires in COVID-19. Clones were read by immunoSEQ multiplex PCR, and TCRdb kept only the in-frame ones, dropping some. The data hold about 110,000 clones, with roughly four fifths observed a single time. The sequenced sample was peripheral blood. These receptors were taken from a man aged 65-85 years with acute or convalescent COVID-19. Each CDR3 is given with its conserved first and last residue. D genes are given only for firm matches. Not all rows give a size; the values are once, few, many and, for expanded clones, a class.

D: TRBD2; J: TRBJ2-3; V: TRBV3-1/TRBV3-2; size: -; CDR3: CASSQDYPQRLGLATDTQYF; DNA: TGTGCCAGCAGCCAAGATTATCCCCAGAGGCTGGGACTAGCAACAGATACGCAGTATTTT
D: TRBD1; J: TRBJ2-3; V: TRBV5-1; size: -; CDR3: CASGTDRVGDTQYF; DNA: TGCGCCAGCGGGACCGACAGGGTTGGGGATACGCAGTATTTT
D: TRBD2; J: TRBJ2-7; V: TRBV28; size: -; CDR3: CASREGLADTYEQYF; DNA: TGTGCCAGCAGAGAGGGACTAGCGGATACCTACGAGCAGTACTTC
D: -; J: TRBJ2-7; V: TRBV18; size: -; CDR3: CASSPKGAYEQYF; DNA: TGTGCCAGCTCACCAAAGGGAGCCTACGAGCAGTACTTC
D: -; J: TRBJ2-1; V: TRBV18; size: -; CDR3: CASSPPPSRYNEQFF; DNA: TGTGCCAGCTCACCACCCCCTAGCAGGTACAATGAGCAGTTCTTC
D: -; J: TRBJ2-3; V: TRBV5-1; size: -; CDR3: CASSLGGDFAADTQYF; DNA: TGCGCCAGCAGCTTGGGTGGGGACTTTGCGGCAGATACGCAGTATTTT
D: -; J: TRBJ1-4; V: TRBV2; size: -; CDR3: CASSAQGMTNEKLFF; DNA: TGTGCCAGCAGTGCGCAGGGGATGACTAATGAAAAACTGTTTTTT
D: TRBD1; J: TRBJ1-5; V: TRBV13; size: -; CDR3: CASTLTGGDQPQHF; DNA: TGTGCCAGCACCTTGACAGGGGGCGATCAGCCCCAGCATTTT
D: TRBD2; J: TRBJ2-2; V: TRBV7-9; size: -; CDR3: CASSPLAVATGELFF; DNA: TGTGCCAGCAGCCCACTAGCGGTAGCAACCGGGGAGCTGTTTTTT
D: TRBD2; J: TRBJ2-3; V: TRBV20-1; size: once; CDR3: CSASVSGEADTQYF; DNA: TGCAGTGCTAGTGTTAGCGGGGAGGCAGATACGCAGTATTTT